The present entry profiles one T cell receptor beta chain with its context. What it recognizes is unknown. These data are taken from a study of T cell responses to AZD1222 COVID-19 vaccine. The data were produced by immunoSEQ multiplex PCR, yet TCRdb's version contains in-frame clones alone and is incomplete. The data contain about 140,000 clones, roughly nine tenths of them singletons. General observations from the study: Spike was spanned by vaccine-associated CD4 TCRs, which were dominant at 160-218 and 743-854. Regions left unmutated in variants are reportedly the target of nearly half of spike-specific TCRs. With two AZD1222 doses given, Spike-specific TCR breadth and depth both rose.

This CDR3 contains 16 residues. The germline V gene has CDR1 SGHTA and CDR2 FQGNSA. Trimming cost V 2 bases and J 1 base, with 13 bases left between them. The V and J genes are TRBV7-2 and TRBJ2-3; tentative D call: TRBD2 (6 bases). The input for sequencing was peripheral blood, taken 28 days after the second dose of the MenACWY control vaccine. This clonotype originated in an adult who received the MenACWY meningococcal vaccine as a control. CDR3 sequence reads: CASSLSRGGGTDTQYF. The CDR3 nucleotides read TGTGCCAGCAGCTTATCTCGGGGAGGTGGCACAGATACGCAGTATTTT.